The 5 T cell receptor beta chains below come from one sample, sequenced in a study of blood T cell repertoires in COVID-19. Profiling relied on immunoSEQ multiplex PCR, and the TCRdb table lists in-frame clones only, not all of them. In the table there are 210,000 or so clones, roughly 80% of which are singletons. The sequencing input was peripheral blood. These receptors originate from a woman of 80 years or more with active or convalescent COVID-19.

The chain is built from TRBV5-1 and TRBJ1-2, with D possibly TRBD1 on 6 matching bases. Trimming cost V 4 bases and J 4 bases, with 14 bases left between them. Germline V gene sequence: CDR1 SGHRS, CDR2 YFSETQ. This CDR3 region has 14 residues. The CDR3: CASSQDGQIYGYTF. The CDR3 region has the DNA TGCGCCAGCAGCCAAGATGGACAGATCTATGGCTACACCTTC.

This rearrangement joins TRBV30 to TRBJ2-5; D is possibly TRBD1 (6 bases). V lost 2 bases to trimming and J lost 2 bases, with 9 bases between them. This CDR3 spans 13 amino acids. Germline V gives CDR1 GTSNPN, CDR2 SVGIG (reference sequence). The CDR3 nucleotides read TGTGCCTGGAGTCAAGGGGGACAAGAGACCCAGTACTTC. It is translated as CAWSQGGQETQYF.

The chain combines TRBV4-3 with TRBJ1-3; possibly TRBD1 for D (6 bases). From germline, CDR1 is LGHNA and CDR2 YSLEER. Trimming left V 3 bases short and J 0 bases short, with 9 bases between. CDR3 length: 15 amino acids. CDR3 bases: TGCGCCAGCAGCCAGGACAGTTTCTCTGGAAACACCATATATTTT. It translates to CASSQDSFSGNTIYF.

Concerning this clone itself: At one boundary the junction diverges from the germline segment, which might be a read error. The chain links TRBV3-1 (or the pseudogene TRBV3-2) to TRBJ1-3; a weak D match, TRBD1 (5 bases). CDR1 is LGHDT, CDR2 YNNKEL, per germline (reference sequence). The CDR3 extends over 16 amino acids. The CDR3 reads CASSQARTRAGDTIYF. As DNA, the CDR3 is TGTGCCAGCAGCCAAGCCCGGACAAGGGCTGGAGACACCATATATTTT.

The chain links TRBV5-6 to TRBJ1-5; 10 bases match TRBD1. The V gene end was trimmed by 3 bases and the J gene end by 6 bases; junction bases not matched to a gene: 3. Germline-derived CDR1 and CDR2 are SGHDT and YYEEEE. The CDR3 sequence is 14 residues long. CDR3 sequence: CASSSRTGGQPQHF. The CDR3 bases are TGTGCCAGCAGCTCCCGGACAGGGGGTCAGCCCCAGCATTTT. The full variable domain, its missing parts supplied by reference TRBV5-6 and TRBJ1-5, is DAGVTQSPTHLIKTRGQQVTLRCSPKSGHDTVSWYQQALGQGPQFIFQYYEEEERQRGNFPDRFSGHQFPNYSSELNVNALLLGDSALYLCASSSRTGGQPQHFGDGTRLSIL.